The rows below give T cell receptor beta chains drawn from one sample of a study of identical twins. TCRdb re-analysed the 5' RACE reads in MiXCR, keeping a single row per CDR3 protein. The data show approximately 530,000 distinct CDR3 sequences, about 20% seen once. These records were also assigned to another study, of yellow fever vaccine responses in identical twins.

Specimen: CD4+ T cells sorted from blood. The source of these receptors is a woman aged 18 to 35 in good health. Both conserved end residues are part of each CDR3. The order of the fields is J gene, V gene, clone size, D gene, CDR3 protein, CDR3 DNA. D genes are given only for firm matches. Clone size is given for some rows only: seen once, a few or many times, or a class if the clone is expanded.

TRBJ2-3 | TRBV6-5 | few | NA | CASSYFGVQDTQYF | TGTGCCAGCAGTTACTTTGGGGTCCAAGATACGCAGTATTTT
TRBJ2-3 | TRBV20-1 | NA | NA | CSARRGAVTDTQYF | TGCAGTGCCCGAAGGGGAGCGGTCACAGATACGCAGTATTTT
TRBJ2-7 | TRBV5-1 | NA | NA | CASSSGPNYEHYF | TGCGCCAGCAGCTCCGGGCCTAACTACGAGCACTACTTC
TRBJ2-2 | TRBV11-2 | NA | NA | CASSLVKELFF | TGTGCCAGCAGCTTAGTTAAGGAGCTGTTTTTT
TRBJ2-1 | TRBV5-1 | few | NA | CASSSGINNEQFF | TGCGCCAGCAGCTCCGGGATAAACAATGAGCAGTTCTTC
TRBJ2-3 | TRBV5-1 | few | TRBD2 | CASRPGSGPRDTQYF | TGCGCCAGCAGACCCGGTAGCGGGCCCCGGGATACGCAGTATTTT
TRBJ2-1 | TRBV5-1 | few | NA | CASSLDGGVSYNEQFF | TGCGCCAGCAGCTTGGATGGGGGAGTGAGTTACAATGAGCAGTTCTTC
TRBJ2-3 | TRBV7-2 | NA | NA | CASSYRGGPTDTQYF | TGTGCCAGCAGTTATCGTGGGGGACCCACAGATACGCAGTATTTT
TRBJ2-2 | TRBV11-1 | few | NA | CASSLRTFTSNTGELFF | TGTGCCAGCAGCTTGAGAACCTTCACAAGTAACACCGGGGAGCTGTTTTTT
TRBJ1-6 | TRBV5-1 | NA | NA | CASSFNRDSPLHF | TGCGCCAGCAGCTTCAACAGGGATTCACCCCTCCACTTT
TRBJ2-3 | TRBV11-2 | few | NA | CASSHRLSYSTDTQYF | TGTGCCAGCAGCCACAGGCTTTCCTATAGCACAGATACGCAGTATTTT
TRBJ2-2 | TRBV6-1 | few | TRBD2 | CASSVTSGGLANTGELFF | TGTGCCAGCAGTGTAACTAGCGGGGGGCTCGCGAACACCGGGGAGCTGTTTTTT
TRBJ2-7 | TRBV12-3/TRBV12-4 | many | NA | CASSVTGLTYEQYF | TGTGCCAGCAGTGTAACAGGGCTAACCTACGAGCAGTACTTC
TRBJ2-5 | TRBV10-3 | few | NA | CAISESRATQETQYF | TGTGCCATCAGTGAGTCGAGGGCTACCCAAGAGACCCAGTACTTC
TRBJ2-1 | TRBV5-1 | NA | TRBD2 | CASGTSVSEQFF | TGCGCCAGCGGGACTAGCGTCAGTGAGCAGTTCTTC
TRBJ1-6 | TRBV28 | NA | TRBD1 | CASSPLDREGPPLHF | TGTGCCAGCAGCCCATTAGACAGGGAAGGACCACCCCTCCACTTT
TRBJ1-5 | TRBV4-1 | few | NA | CASSQGRGNNQPQHF | TGCGCCAGCAGCCAGGGAAGGGGCAACAATCAGCCCCAGCATTTT
TRBJ2-3 | TRBV20-1 | few | NA | CSGSEGSTDTQYF | TGCAGTGGCTCGGAGGGGAGCACAGATACGCAGTATTTT
TRBJ1-2 | TRBV5-5 | NA | TRBD1 | CASSAGQTYGYTF | TGTGCCAGCAGCGCGGGACAGACTTATGGCTACACCTTC
TRBJ1-1 | TRBV18 | few | NA | CASSPRSGRLMNTEAFF | TGTGCCAGCTCACCACGGTCAGGTAGACTAATGAACACTGAAGCTTTCTTT
TRBJ2-1 | TRBV11-2 | few | TRBD2 | CASSLDFPGGKFF | TGTGCCAGCAGCTTAGATTTTCCGGGAGGAAAGTTCTTC
TRBJ2-5 | TRBV3-1 | NA | TRBD2 | CASSPGLAGPQETQYF | TGTGCCAGCAGCCCCGGACTAGCGGGACCCCAAGAGACCCAGTACTTC
TRBJ1-4 | TRBV29-1 | NA | NA | CSVLGGDNEKLFF | TGCAGCGTACTCGGAGGTGATAATGAAAAACTGTTTTTT
TRBJ2-5 | TRBV5-4 | NA | NA | CASSLGVRGETQYF | TGTGCCAGCAGCTTGGGGGTCAGGGGAGAGACCCAGTACTTC
TRBJ2-1 | TRBV7-8 | NA | NA | CASSRLAGVENEQFF | TGTGCCAGCAGCCGACTCGCAGGGGTGGAGAATGAGCAGTTCTTC
TRBJ1-2 | TRBV11-1 | NA | TRBD1 | CAFSSPSPGQGAHYGYTF | TGTGCCTTCAGCTCGCCGAGTCCGGGACAGGGGGCCCACTATGGCTACACCTTC
TRBJ2-3 | TRBV5-1 | NA | NA | CASSLGGAPDTQYF | TGCGCCAGCAGCTTGGGCGGGGCCCCAGATACGCAGTATTTT
TRBJ2-1 | TRBV14 | NA | NA | CASSQLGNGNEQFF | TGTGCCAGCAGCCAATTAGGCAATGGGAATGAGCAGTTCTTC
TRBJ1-2 | TRBV5-1 | few | NA | CASSSGPNDGYTF | TGCGCCAGCAGCTCGGGACCCAACGATGGCTACACCTTC
TRBJ2-3 | TRBV7-8 | few | TRBD2 | CASRWTSGRALPQRPTDTQYF | TGTGCCAGCAGGTGGACTAGCGGGAGGGCTCTACCCCAGCGCCCGACAGATACGCAGTATTTT
TRBJ1-2 | TRBV5-6 | few | NA | CASSYPGADLYGYTF | TGTGCCAGCAGCTACCCTGGGGCAGACCTCTATGGCTACACCTTC
TRBJ2-3 | TRBV29-1 | NA | TRBD1 | CSGGQITDTQYF | TGCAGCGGGGGACAGATCACAGATACGCAGTATTTT
TRBJ2-2 | TRBV10-3 | NA | NA | CAIGPLGGETGELFF | TGTGCCATCGGCCCCCTGGGGGGAGAGACCGGGGAGCTGTTTTTT
TRBJ2-5 | TRBV27 | NA | TRBD2 | CASSLSTGGETQYF | TGTGCCAGCAGTTTATCTACGGGAGGCGAGACCCAGTACTTC
TRBJ2-3 | TRBV3-1 | once | TRBD2 | CASSPPGLAPSDTQYF | TGTGCCAGCAGCCCCCCAGGACTAGCCCCCTCAGATACGCAGTATTTT
TRBJ1-1 | TRBV24-1 | NA | TRBD1 | CATRGQGENTEAFF | TGTGCCACCAGGGGACAGGGAGAGAACACTGAAGCTTTCTTT
TRBJ2-7 | TRBV20-1 | NA | TRBD2 | CSVLSTSGIEHYF | TGCAGTGTTCTCTCGACTAGCGGTATCGAGCATTACTTC
TRBJ2-3 | TRBV10-3 | NA | NA | CACKATDTQYF | TGTGCCTGCAAAGCGACAGATACGCAGTATTTT
TRBJ2-7 | TRBV7-8 | NA | NA | CASSLVSTVSYEQYF | TGTGCCAGCAGCTTAGTATCCACCGTCAGCTACGAGCAGTACTTC
TRBJ2-1 | TRBV2 | NA | TRBD2 | CASSASGRSSYNEQFF | TGTGCCAGCAGCGCAAGCGGGAGAAGCTCCTACAATGAGCAGTTCTTC
TRBJ2-2 | TRBV2 | few | TRBD1 | CASSQGESTGELFF | TGTGCCAGCAGTCAGGGGGAGAGCACCGGGGAGCTGTTTTTT
TRBJ2-7 | TRBV10-3 | few | NA | CAIAGSSYEQYF | TGTGCCATCGCCGGTAGCTCCTACGAGCAGTACTTC
TRBJ2-7 | TRBV6-5 | few | NA | CASSYSRGTEQYF | TGTGCCAGCAGTTACTCGCGGGGAACGGAGCAGTACTTC
TRBJ2-1 | TRBV7-8 | NA | TRBD2 | CASRPFGGRDNEQFF | TGTGCCAGCAGGCCTTTTGGCGGGAGGGACAATGAGCAGTTCTTC
TRBJ2-5 | TRBV7-8 | NA | NA | CASSLRMAAGTQETQYF | TGTGCCAGCAGCCTACGCATGGCGGCAGGTACACAAGAGACCCAGTACTTC
TRBJ2-7 | TRBV3-1 | NA | TRBD2 | CASSQVPSGTYEQYF | TGTGCCAGCAGCCAAGTGCCTAGCGGGACCTACGAGCAGTACTTC
TRBJ2-1 | TRBV28 | NA | TRBD2 | CASSFRGGNYNEQFF | TGTGCCAGCAGTTTCCGGGGGGGAAATTACAATGAGCAGTTCTTC